What follows are 32 T cell receptor beta chains derived from one specimen sequenced in a study of blood T cell repertoires in COVID-19. Sequencing was performed with immunoSEQ multiplex PCR; in TCRdb, only in-frame clones are kept and a portion is missing. Of more than 250,000 clones in the sample, over 70% were seen once. The specimen sequenced was peripheral blood. The receptor set was obtained from a human donor in a cohort sampled during active COVID-19.

This chain uses TRBV9 with TRBJ1-6; 8 bases map to TRBD1. The trim removed 4 bases at V and 4 bases at J, leaving 4 bases unmatched. This CDR3 has 15 amino acids. Germline assignment: CDR1 SGDLS and CDR2 YYNGEE. The CDR3 here is CASSPGTGYNSPLHF. Here the CDR3 DNA reads TGTGCCAGCAGCCCGGGGACAGGATATAATTCACCCCTCCACTTT.

The chain recombines TRBV19 with TRBJ2-3; possibly TRBD2 for D (6 bases). The length of the CDR3 is 14 residues. Germline CDR1 LNHDA, CDR2 SQIVND (reference sequence). V was pared by 4 bases and J by 2 bases, with 10 bases between. The CDR3 protein is CASSSAGNTDTQYF. CDR3 DNA sequence: TGTGCCAGTAGTAGTGCGGGAAACACAGATACGCAGTATTTT.

The V and J genes are TRBV19 and TRBJ1-4, with 7 bases that match TRBD1. J gave up 6 bases and V 2 bases, and 6 bases lay outside the gene matches. The CDR3 totals 15 residues. Looked up from germline, CDR1 is LNHDA and CDR2 is SQIVND (reference sequence). The CDR3 nucleotides read TGTGCCAGTAGTATACAACTTACAGGGGATGAAAAACTGTTTTTT. This encodes CASSIQLTGDEKLFF. Looking up the rest from reference TRBV19 and TRBJ1-4 gives the full variable domain: DGGITQSPKYLFRKEGQNVTLSCEQNLNHDAMYWYRQDPGQGLRLIYYSQIVNDFQKGDIAEGYSVSREKKESFPLTVTSAQKNPTAFYLCASSIQLTGDEKLFFGSGTQLSVL.

This chain joins TRBV5-1 and TRBJ2-1, with TRBD2 matching over 7 bases. CDR1 and CDR2 from the germline V gene are SGHRS and YFSETQ. This CDR3 is 14 amino acids long. Germline trimming cut 0 bases from V and 5 bases from J; bases unmatched to any gene: 2. This chain's CDR3 is CASSLVAGDNEQFF. DNA of the CDR3: TGCGCCAGCAGCTTGGTTGCGGGGGACAATGAGCAGTTCTTC.

The chain recombines TRBV6-5 with TRBJ2-3; possible D gene TRBD2, 6 bases. The germline CDR1 and CDR2 sequences are MNHEY and SVGAGI. The ends were cut back, 6 bases at V and 8 bases at J, with 18 bases in the middle. The CDR3 sequence is 14 residues long. CDR3 in amino acids: CASSRDSSRRTQYF. CDR3 DNA sequence: TGTGCCAGCAGCAGGGACTCCAGTCGGCGTACGCAGTATTTT.

The gene calls are TRBV9 and TRBJ1-3, with D perhaps TRBD1 (6 bases). Trimming left V 4 bases short and J 1 base short, with 18 bases between. Per the germline V gene, CDR1 is SGDLS and CDR2 is YYNGEE. The CDR3 extends over 17 amino acids. CDR3 sequence: CASSPRQVPSSGNTIYF. CDR3 nucleotides: TGTGCCAGCAGCCCCCGACAGGTCCCTTCGTCTGGAAACACCATATATTTT. Full variable domain (remainder filled in from reference TRBV9 and TRBJ1-3): DSGVTQTPKHLITATGQRVTLRCSPRSGDLSVYWYQQSLDQGLQFLIQYYNGEERAKGNILERFSAQQFPDLHSELNLSSLELGDSALYFCASSPRQVPSSGNTIYFGEGSWLTVV.

The rearrangement links TRBV19 to TRBJ2-1, with D uncertain. This CDR3 comprises 14 residues. In germline, CDR1 is LNHDA, CDR2 SQIVND (reference sequence). V lost 0 bases, J lost 7 bases, and 10 bases lay in between. CDR3 loop: CASSIEPLLNEQFF. The CDR3 region has the DNA TGTGCCAGTAGTATAGAACCCCTCCTAAATGAGCAGTTCTTC.

This clone was recorded a few times. V gene TRBV9 combines with J gene TRBJ1-2, with D uncertain. Germline V lookup: CDR1 SGDLS, CDR2 YYNGEE. The V end lost 2 bases, the J end lost 7 bases, and 12 bases lay between the germline ends. This CDR3 has 13 residues. CDR3 residues: CASSVPPNVGYTF. In nucleotides, the CDR3 is TGTGCCAGCAGCGTCCCCCCTAACGTTGGCTACACCTTC.

The rearrangement uses TRBV6-4 and TRBJ1-2, with 9 nucleotides matching TRBD1. CDR1 is MRHNA and CDR2 is SNTAGT in the germline V gene. The CDR3 contains 15 residues. Trimming took 2 bases from V and 8 from J; bases not matched to a gene: 9. The CDR3 nucleotides are TGTGCCAGCAGTGACAGGGGGGACAGGGACGACGGCTACACCTTC. Its protein is CASSDRGDRDDGYTF.

This rearrangement joins TRBV2 to TRBJ2-3; 12 nucleotides agree with TRBD2. The germline gives CDR1 SNHLY, CDR2 FYNNEI. Losses at the gene ends were 5 bases for V and 5 bases for J; bases not matched to a gene: 5. This CDR3 has 15 residues. The CDR3, as DNA: TGTGCCAGCAGTCTAGCGGGAGGGCCGAAAGATACGCAGTATTTT. Translation: CASSLAGGPKDTQYF.

CDR3 DNA: TGTGCCACCAGCAGAGATCTAGCGAGGACCCAGTACTTC. Amino acid sequence: CATSRDLARTQYF. The chain employs TRBV15 and TRBJ2-5, with D possibly TRBD2 on 6 matching bases. Germline CDR1 and CDR2: LNHNV and YYDKDF (reference sequence). Trimming pared 0 bases from V and 7 bases from J, leaving 9 bases between. The CDR3 spans 13 residues.

This clone was picked up many times. The J gene is TRBJ2-1, the V gene TRBV14; 8 bases line up with TRBD2. J lost 7 bases, V lost 0 bases, and 8 bases had no gene match. The CDR3 is 16 residues long. Germline CDR1 reads SGHDN; CDR2 reads FVKESK. The CDR3 region is CASSQDLGLAGNEQFF. The CDR3 nucleotides read TGTGCCAGCAGCCAAGACCTGGGGCTAGCGGGTAATGAGCAGTTCTTC.

The sample holds one count of this clone. The chain uses TRBV6-4 and TRBJ1-6; 9 nucleotides agree with TRBD1. Germline CDR1 MRHNA, CDR2 SNTAGT. The length of the CDR3 is 15 residues. V was pared by 2 bases and J by 7 bases, with 3 bases of the junction left unmatched. For the CDR3, the DNA is TGTGCCAGCAGTGACCTCGACAGGGGGAATTCACCCCTCCACTTT. It encodes CASSDLDRGNSPLHF.

This chain connects TRBV5-1 to TRBJ1-4, with D possibly TRBD1 on 5 matching bases. The CDR3 has 14 residues. V lost 3 bases to trimming and J lost 5 bases, with 11 bases between them. CDR1 and CDR2 (germline): SGHRS, YFSETQ. The chain's CDR3 is CASSWWQGNEKLFF. The CDR3 DNA reads TGCGCCAGCAGCTGGTGGCAGGGAAATGAAAAACTGTTTTTT.

This clone was observed a handful of times. The rearrangement uses TRBV7-2 and TRBJ2-5; 12 nucleotides line up with TRBD2. After removal of 1 base from V and 4 bases from J, the junction contained 4 bases not matched to a gene. Germline V gene lookup returns CDR1 SGHTA and CDR2 FQGNSA. The CDR3 covers 16 residues. The CDR3 sequence is CASSLESSGGGETQYF. Written as DNA, the CDR3 is TGTGCCAGCAGCTTAGAGTCTAGCGGGGGGGGAGAGACCCAGTACTTC.

The rearrangement links TRBV7-6 to TRBJ1-3, with D possibly being TRBD1 (5 bases). Looked up from germline, CDR1 is SGHVS and CDR2 is FNYEAQ. The CDR3 contains 16 residues. V gave up 5 bases and J gave up 4 bases, with 18 bases separating them. For the CDR3, the DNA is TGTGCCAGCAGCCCCGAGTTCGCAGGGCCGGGAAACACCATATATTTT. Residues: CASSPEFAGPGNTIYF.

This chain uses TRBV4-3 with TRBJ2-5; 7 nucleotides agree with TRBD2. V lost 0 bases to trimming and J lost 6 bases; unmatched junction nucleotides: 7. CDR1 and CDR2 from the germline V gene are LGHNA and YSLEER. This CDR3 spans 15 amino acids. This CDR3 reads CASSQDQGGTKTQYF. For the CDR3, the DNA is TGCGCCAGCAGCCAAGATCAGGGAGGGACGAAGACCCAGTACTTC.

With respect to this clone: The junction differs from germline at one of its ends, possibly a read error. The chain is built from TRBV7-7 and TRBJ2-7; D remains ambiguous. The germline CDR1 and CDR2 sequences are SSHAT and FNYEAQ (reference sequence). This CDR3 is built from 15 residues. Here the CDR3 reads CASSLAWAFAYEQYF. For the CDR3, the DNA is TGTGCTAGCAGCTTAGCCTGGGCCTTTGCCTACGAGCAGTACTTC.

The rearrangement joins TRBV10-1 to TRBJ2-1, with 10 nucleotides matching TRBD2. Trimming removed 1 base from V and 2 bases from J; junction bases left unmatched: 2. This CDR3 has 16 amino acids. The germline CDR1 and CDR2 sequences are WNHNN and SYGVQD (reference sequence). The CDR3 DNA sequence: TGCGCCAGCAGTGAGTACAGCGGGGGGGCCTACAATGAGCAGTTCTTC. This translates into CASSEYSGGAYNEQFF.

The gene calls are TRBV10-1 and TRBJ2-7; D is unclear. Germline-derived CDR1 and CDR2 are WNHNN and SYGVQD (reference sequence). V was shortened by 0 bases and J by 3 bases, with 6 bases between the two germline ends. The CDR3 extends over 13 amino acids. The CDR3 here is CASSESYGYEQYF. In DNA form, the CDR3 reads TGCGCCAGCAGTGAGTCATACGGCTACGAGCAGTACTTC.

The rearrangement joins TRBV9 to TRBJ2-2; 7 nucleotides line up with TRBD2. The germline V gene encodes CDR1 SGDLS and CDR2 YYNGEE. Losses at the gene ends were 2 bases for V and 1 base for J; bases not matched to a gene: 2. The CDR3 totals 15 residues. The CDR3 DNA reads TGTGCCAGCAGCGTGGCTAGCGGGAACACCGGGGAGCTGTTTTTT. It codes for CASSVASGNTGELFF. Variable domain in full (rest from reference TRBV9 and TRBJ2-2): DSGVTQTPKHLITATGQRVTLRCSPRSGDLSVYWYQQSLDQGLQFLIQYYNGEERAKGNILERFSAQQFPDLHSELNLSSLELGDSALYFCASSVASGNTGELFFGEGSRLTVL.

The chain has TRBV28 and TRBJ2-4, with a possible D match to TRBD2 (5 bases). CDR3 length: 17 residues. Trimming took off 4 bases at V and 1 base at J, with 17 bases between the two ends. Per the germline V gene, CDR1 is MDHEN and CDR2 is SYDVKM. The CDR3 loop reads CASSSGSMGRAKNIQYF. The CDR3 nucleotides are TGTGCCAGCAGTTCGGGATCAATGGGAAGGGCCAAAAACATTCAGTACTTC. The full variable domain, its missing parts supplied by reference TRBV28 and TRBJ2-4, is DVKVTQSSRYLVKRTGEKVFLECVQDMDHENMFWYRQDPGLGLRLIYFSYDVKMKEKGDIPEGYSVSREKKERFSLILESASTNQTSMYLCASSSGSMGRAKNIQYFGAGTRLSVL.

The gene calls are TRBV11-2 and TRBJ2-5; TRBD1 matches 11 bases. CDR1 is SGHAT and CDR2 is FQNNGV in the germline V gene. V gave up 5 bases and J gave up 5 bases; unmatched junction bases: 10. The CDR3 has 16 amino acids. CDR3 DNA sequence: TGTGCCAGCAGCCGTACAGGACAGGGGGCAAGGGAGACCCAGTACTTC. Amino acids: CASSRTGQGARETQYF.

This chain uses TRBV29-1 with TRBJ2-7; possible D gene TRBD1, 5 bases. This CDR3 region has 14 residues. CDR1 and CDR2 from the germline V gene are SQVTM and ANQGSEA. V shed 5 bases and J shed 1 base, with 15 bases lying between them. CDR3 region: CSVMKDTNSYEQYF. CDR3 DNA: TGCAGCGTTATGAAGGACACTAATTCCTACGAGCAGTACTTC.

CDR3 in DNA: TGTGCCAGCAGCCCTGAGGACAGCAACTACGAGCAGTACTTC. It specifies CASSPEDSNYEQYF. The V and J genes are TRBV7-8 and TRBJ2-7, with D maybe TRBD1 (6 bases). This CDR3 spans 14 amino acids. Looked up from germline, CDR1 is SGHVS and CDR2 is FQNEAQ. V dropped 5 bases and J dropped 3 bases, with 14 bases sitting between them.

This clone was recorded once. The CDR3 sequence is CASSLQGAPGYTF. CDR3 bases: TGTGCCAGCAGTTTGCAGGGGGCTCCTGGCTACACCTTC. This chain joins TRBV12-3 or TRBV12-4 and TRBJ1-2; 8 bases are shared with TRBD1. The V segment lost 3 bases and the J segment 7 bases; nucleotides outside the gene matches: 4. This CDR3 comprises 13 residues.

V and J are TRBV14 and TRBJ1-6; a weak D match, TRBD1 (5 bases). The CDR3 is 16 amino acids. Germline V gives CDR1 SGHDN, CDR2 FVKESK. Trimming took 0 bases from V and 7 from J, leaving 13 bases between them. CDR3: CASSQEPGSVNSPLHF. DNA for the CDR3: TGTGCCAGCAGCCAAGAGCCAGGGTCGGTAAATTCACCCCTCCACTTT.

A single count supports this clone. This chain links TRBV6-2 or TRBV6-3 with TRBJ1-5; D perhaps matches TRBD1 (5 bases). Germline CDR1 is MNHEY and CDR2 is SVGEGT. CDR3 length: 14 residues. Trimming took 1 base from V and 4 from J, leaving 8 bases between them. Here the CDR3 DNA reads TGTGCCAGCAGTTACTGGGGCCTAAATCAGCCCCAGCATTTT. This gives the protein CASSYWGLNQPQHF.

The chain links TRBV7-3 to TRBJ1-2, with a weak D call TRBD1 (6 bases). Germline V CDR1 and CDR2: SGHTA, FQGTGA. Deletions cut 1 base from V and 8 bases from J, with 14 bases between. The CDR3 has 14 amino acids. CDR3 coding DNA: TGTGCCAGCAGCTTAAACGGGGGGCCCGACGGCTACACCTTC. This codes for CASSLNGGPDGYTF.

The rearrangement links TRBV10-1 to TRBJ2-3; 7 bases match TRBD1. Germline loops: CDR1 WNHNN, CDR2 SYGVQD (reference sequence). The V gene end was trimmed by 0 bases and the J gene end by 1 base; junction bases not matched to a gene: 4. There are 16 residues in the CDR3. CDR3 residues: CASSESMQGGTDTQYF. CDR3 in DNA: TGCGCCAGCAGTGAGTCAATGCAGGGGGGCACAGATACGCAGTATTTT.

The chain employs TRBV11-3 and TRBJ2-7; 9 positions match TRBD1. Per the germline V gene, CDR1 is SGHNT and CDR2 is YENEEA. This CDR3 comprises 18 residues. V gave up 1 base and J gave up 2 bases; unmatched junction bases: 12. As DNA, the CDR3 is TGTGCCAGCAGCTTAGTAGCCCCTCCGGGACAGGGAACCTACGAGCAGTACTTC. Its protein is CASSLVAPPGQGTYEQYF.

This chain links TRBV15 with TRBJ2-1; tentative D call: TRBD1 (6 bases). CDR3 length equals 15 residues. The germline V gene has CDR1 LNHNV and CDR2 YYDKDF (reference sequence). Trimming took off 0 bases at V and 9 bases at J, with 15 bases between the two ends. The CDR3 nucleotides are TGTGCCACCAGCAGAGAAGGGTCAGGGGCAATTGAGCAGTTCTTC. Its protein is CATSREGSGAIEQFF.